This TCR beta chain was captured in a study of blood T cells in healthy people across ages. A word on this clonotype: This may be a read error: a much more frequent sequence differs by one nucleotide.

The authors ran a second PCR of about 6 to 11 cycles using a sample-barcoded 5' primer and a J-beta primer mix. Each CDR3 protein is one row after TCRdb ran MiXCR on the 5' RACE reads. The sample consists of 600,000 to 850,000 distinct CDR3 sequences, roughly two fifths of them appearing once. The CDR3 contains 15 residues. V lost 6 bases and J lost 13, with 25 bases in between. The TCR sequence derives from a woman aged 55-75 years in good health. V gene TRBV12-3 or TRBV12-4 combines with J gene TRBJ2-1, with TRBD1 as a possible D gene (6 bases). Input material: blood. This CDR3 reads CASSLGEGTLSGQFF. In DNA form, the CDR3 reads TGTGCCAGCAGCCTGGGAGAGGGGACACTCAGCGGCCAGTTCTTC.